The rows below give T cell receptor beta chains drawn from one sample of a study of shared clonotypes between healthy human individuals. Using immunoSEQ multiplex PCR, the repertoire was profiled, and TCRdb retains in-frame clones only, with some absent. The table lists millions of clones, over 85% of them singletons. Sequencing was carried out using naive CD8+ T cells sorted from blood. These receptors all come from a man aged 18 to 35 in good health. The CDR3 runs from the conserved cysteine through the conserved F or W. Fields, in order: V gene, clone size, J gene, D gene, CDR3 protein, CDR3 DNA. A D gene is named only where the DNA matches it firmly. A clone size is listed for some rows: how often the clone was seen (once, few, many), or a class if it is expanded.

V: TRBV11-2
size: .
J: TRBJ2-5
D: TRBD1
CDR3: CASERAWNGQEMGETQYF
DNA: TGTGCCAGCGAAAGGGCATGGAATGGACAGGAGATGGGAGAGACCCAGTACTTC

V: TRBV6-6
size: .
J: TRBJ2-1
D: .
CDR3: CASSSLNEQFF
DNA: TGTGCCAGCAGTTCTTTGAATGAGCAGTTCTTC

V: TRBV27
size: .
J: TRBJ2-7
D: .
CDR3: CASSPGRGTYEQYF
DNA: TGTGCCAGCAGTCCAGGACGGGGTACCTACGAGCAGTACTTC

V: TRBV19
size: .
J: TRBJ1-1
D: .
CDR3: CASSINSGPTEAFF
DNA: TGTGCCAGTAGTATTAACAGCGGCCCCACTGAAGCTTTCTTT

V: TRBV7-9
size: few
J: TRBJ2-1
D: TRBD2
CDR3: CASSLMVIAGGDEQFF
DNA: TGTGCCAGCAGCTTAATGGTAATAGCGGGAGGGGATGAGCAGTTCTTC

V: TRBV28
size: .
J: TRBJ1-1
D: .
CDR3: CASSAGTGGLEAFF
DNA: TGTGCCAGCAGTGCCGGGACTGGAGGTTTGGAAGCTTTCTTT

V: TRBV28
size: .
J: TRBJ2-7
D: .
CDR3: CATRGTEDYEQYF
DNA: TGTGCCACCCGGGGGACGGAAGACTACGAGCAGTACTTC

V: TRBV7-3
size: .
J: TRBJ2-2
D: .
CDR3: CASSLMDSLVNTGELFF
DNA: TGTGCCAGCAGCTTAATGGATTCGCTAGTCAACACCGGGGAGCTGTTTTTT

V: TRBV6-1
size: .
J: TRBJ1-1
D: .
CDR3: CASSARKGRGEAEAFF
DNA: TGTGCCAGCAGTGCACGTAAGGGCAGAGGGGAGGCTGAAGCTTTCTTT

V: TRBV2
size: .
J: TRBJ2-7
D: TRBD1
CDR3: CASYSGGGQGPHEQYF
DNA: TGTGCCAGTTACTCCGGGGGGGGACAGGGGCCCCACGAGCAGTACTTC

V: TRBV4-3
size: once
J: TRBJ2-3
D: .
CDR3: CASSILSTDTQYF
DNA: TGCGCCAGCAGCATACTGAGCACAGATACGCAGTATTTT

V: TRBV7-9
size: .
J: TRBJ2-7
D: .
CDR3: CASSLAPGPSYEQYF
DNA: TGTGCCAGCAGCTTAGCCCCGGGGCCCTCCTACGAGCAGTACTTC

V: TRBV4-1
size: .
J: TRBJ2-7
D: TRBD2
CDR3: CASSQERGLASEQYF
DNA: TGCGCCAGCAGCCAAGAGAGGGGACTAGCAAGTGAGCAGTACTTC

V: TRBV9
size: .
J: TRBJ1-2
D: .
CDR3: CASSVDGNYGYTF
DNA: TGTGCCAGCAGCGTAGACGGGAACTATGGCTACACCTTC

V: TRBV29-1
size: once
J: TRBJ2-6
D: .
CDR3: CSVESSGANVLTF
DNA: TGCAGCGTTGAGTCCTCTGGGGCCAACGTCCTGACTTTC

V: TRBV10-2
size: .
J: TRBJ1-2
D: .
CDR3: CASSTGSGYGYTF
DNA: TGCGCCAGCAGTACAGGGTCTGGCTATGGCTACACCTTC

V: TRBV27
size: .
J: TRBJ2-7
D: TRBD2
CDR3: CASSTGLAGEQYF
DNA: TGTGCCAGCAGTACCGGACTAGCCGGCGAGCAGTACTTC

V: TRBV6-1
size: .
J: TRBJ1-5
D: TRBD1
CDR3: CASSETGDRGPYRNQPQHF
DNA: TGTGCCAGCAGTGAGACCGGCGACAGGGGGCCATATCGCAATCAGCCCCAGCATTTT

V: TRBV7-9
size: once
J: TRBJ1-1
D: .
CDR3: CASSLAGAEAFF
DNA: TGTGCCAGCAGCTTAGCGGGGGCTGAAGCTTTCTTT

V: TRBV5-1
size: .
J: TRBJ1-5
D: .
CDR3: CASSLAGGSNQPQHF
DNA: TGCGCCAGCAGCTTGGCGGGAGGGAGCAATCAGCCCCAGCATTTT

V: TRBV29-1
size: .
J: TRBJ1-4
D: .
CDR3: CSSTVGEKLFF
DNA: TGCAGCTCGACAGTAGGCGAAAAACTGTTTTTT

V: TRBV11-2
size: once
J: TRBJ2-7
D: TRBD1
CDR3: CASSPAGTESYEQYF
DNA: TGTGCCAGCAGTCCGGCCGGGACAGAATCCTACGAGCAGTACTTC

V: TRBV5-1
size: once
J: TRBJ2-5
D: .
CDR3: CASSLFLASETQYF
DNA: TGCGCCAGCAGCTTGTTTCTAGCGAGTGAGACCCAGTACTTC

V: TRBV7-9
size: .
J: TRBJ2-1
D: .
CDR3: CASSPWGPRFGGGYNEQFF
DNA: TGTGCCAGCAGCCCCTGGGGACCGCGATTCGGGGGAGGCTACAATGAGCAGTTCTTC

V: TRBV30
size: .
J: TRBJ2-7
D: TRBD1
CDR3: CAWSGQGAGYEQYF
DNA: TGTGCCTGGAGTGGACAGGGGGCTGGCTACGAGCAGTACTTC

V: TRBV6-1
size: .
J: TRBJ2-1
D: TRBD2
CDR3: CASSEAIAGGTREQFF
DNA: TGTGCCAGCAGTGAAGCTATAGCGGGGGGAACTCGGGAGCAGTTCTTC

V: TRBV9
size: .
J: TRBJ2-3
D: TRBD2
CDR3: CASSVLAGADTQYF
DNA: TGTGCCAGCAGCGTACTAGCGGGAGCAGATACGCAGTATTTT

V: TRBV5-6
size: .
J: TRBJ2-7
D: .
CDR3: CASSSELDYYEQYF
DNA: TGTGCCAGCAGCTCGGAACTAGATTACTACGAGCAGTACTTC

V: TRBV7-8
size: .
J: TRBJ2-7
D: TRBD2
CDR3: CASSSMVLAEEDEQYF
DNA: TGTGCCAGCAGCTCAATGGTCCTAGCGGAAGAGGACGAGCAGTACTTC

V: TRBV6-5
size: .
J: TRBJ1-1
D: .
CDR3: CASSYSAPNTEAFF
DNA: TGTGCCAGCAGTTACTCCGCCCCAAACACTGAAGCTTTCTTT

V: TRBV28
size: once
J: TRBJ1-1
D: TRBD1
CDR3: CASSSLRTGGGNTEAFF
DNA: TGTGCCAGCAGTTCCCTAAGAACAGGGGGTGGGAACACTGAAGCTTTCTTT

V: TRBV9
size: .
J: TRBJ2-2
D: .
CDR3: CASSVGLNRGGELFF
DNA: TGTGCCAGCAGCGTCGGCCTAAACCGTGGGGGGGAGCTGTTTTTT

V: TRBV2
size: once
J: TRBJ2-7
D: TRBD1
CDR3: CASSGTGGVYEQYF
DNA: TGTGCCAGCAGTGGGACAGGGGGGGTCTACGAGCAGTACTTC

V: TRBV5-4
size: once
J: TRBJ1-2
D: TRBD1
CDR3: CATTGGYGYTF
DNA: TGTGCCACAACAGGGGGCTATGGCTACACCTTC

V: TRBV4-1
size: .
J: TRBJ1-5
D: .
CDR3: CASSQVSGANQPQHF
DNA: TGCGCCAGCAGCCAAGTCTCAGGGGCCAATCAGCCCCAGCATTTT

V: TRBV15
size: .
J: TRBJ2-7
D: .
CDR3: CATSSGRTYEQYF
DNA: TGTGCCACCAGCAGCGGACGGACCTACGAGCAGTACTTC

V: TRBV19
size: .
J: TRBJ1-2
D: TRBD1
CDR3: CATLSEDRARGYTF
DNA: TGTGCCACCTTATCCGAGGACAGGGCTCGAGGCTACACCTTC

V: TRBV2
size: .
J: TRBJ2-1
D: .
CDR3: CASSGVSSAYNEQFF
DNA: TGTGCCAGCAGTGGGGTGTCTAGCGCCTACAATGAGCAGTTCTTC

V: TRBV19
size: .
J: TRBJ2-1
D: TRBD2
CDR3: CASRFGTRYNEQFF
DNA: TGTGCCAGCAGATTCGGGACTAGGTACAATGAGCAGTTCTTC

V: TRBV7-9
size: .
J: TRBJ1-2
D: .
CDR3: CASSPSTGDIYGYTF
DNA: TGTGCCAGCAGCCCATCGACAGGAGACATCTATGGCTACACCTTC

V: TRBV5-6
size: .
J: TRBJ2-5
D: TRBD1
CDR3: CASSGQGAAQYF
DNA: TGTGCCAGCAGTGGGCAGGGGGCGGCCCAGTACTTC